This T cell receptor (beta chain) was recovered during a study of tumor-infiltrating lymphocytes in primary liver carcinoma. The wider study: The patient population consisted of men and women between 30 and 69 years of age. Each of the samples returned roughly 3.65 to 7.5 million productive TCRbeta reads (a yield similar across tissue types).

cDNA specific to TCR beta was made from around 530 ng of total RNA, with a constant-region primer employed for priming. Libraries of TCR beta came from three nested multiplex PCR rounds with slightly modified ARM-PCR. TRBV1-TRBV30 forward primers paired with a C-beta reverse primer drove the first two PCR rounds, about 10 cycles each. TCRdb redid the calling of the multiplex PCR reads with MiXCR, one entry per CDR3 protein. The table records roughly 100,000 distinct CDR3 sequences, about 67% of them present only once. Comment on this clonotype: The antigen is unknown. A read error may be the cause here, since a much bigger clone is one base away.

Study-wide results and caveats: Merely about 7-25% of top clones occurred in all five tumor regions. A significantly higher top-250-clone fraction was found in tumors than in blood (p = 0.039).

Both RNA and DNA were isolated together from 20-30 mg of bulk tissue that had not been sorted. Germline-derived CDR1 and CDR2 are SGHRS and YFSETQ. This CDR3 has 16 residues. V was shortened by 0 bases and J by 5 bases, with 17 bases between the two germline ends. The sequence was collected from a woman in her sixties with primary liver carcinoma and hepatitis B virus infection. Sequenced input: liver tumor tissue from sampling region 2. The subset denotes: tumor region T2, inferior pole. The chain couples TRBV5-1 to TRBJ2-5; TRBD2 might be the D (6 bases). The CDR3: CASSLARLEGVETQYF. CDR3 nucleotides: TGCGCCAGCAGCTTGGCGAGACTAGAGGGAGTGGAGACCCAGTACTTC.